This record concerns one T cell receptor beta chain sequence. This sample was taken from a study of shared T cell receptors in the human thymus. With 6 bases removed from V and 4 bases from J, the gap between germline ends came to 6 bases. The length of the CDR3 is 11 residues. CDR1 is MNHNS and CDR2 is SASEGT in the germline V gene. Sequencing was performed with immunoSEQ multiplex PCR; in TCRdb, only in-frame clones are kept and a portion is missing. This sample has approximately 760,000 clones, with approximately 83% found just once. The data also belong to a second study, concerning human thymus T cells. That paper states: Resections were taken during corrective heart surgery, and the thymus tissue came from these. Repertoires from thymus and blood appeared to show biased V and J gene usage. Related reports documented highly overlapping thymic repertoires among unrelated individuals.

This receptor was identified in a girl under two years old with a congenital heart defect. Sequenced input: thymocytes. This sequence joins TRBV6-1 and TRBJ1-2; no clear D. The CDR3 sequence: CASRAAYGYTF. The CDR3 DNA is TGTGCCAGCAGGGCCGCCTATGGCTACACCTTC.